This TCR beta chain was sequenced during a study of T cell repertoires in cytomegalovirus infection. Study results and caveats: Dominating the ex vivo response were TCR beta clonotypes that were CMV-specific and HLA-C-restricted.

From the reads, TCRdb called clonotypes with MiXCR, one entry per CDR3 protein. The sample lists approximately 500,000 distinct CDR3 sequences, approximately 16% seen once, with 20% to 30% in the top ten. This clonotype has just a few counts. Antigen unknown. J lost 7 bases, V lost 6 bases, and 8 bases had no gene match. Germline V CDR1 and CDR2: MNHEY, SVGEGT. This CDR3 has 14 amino acids. This clonotype was sampled from a human donor in good health (CMV status not recorded). Some clones in this sample may be carry-over from other donors' samples. Source material: CD8+ T cells from PBMCs. V is TRBV6-2 or TRBV6-3 and J is TRBJ2-4; TRBD1 aligns across 8 bases. The CDR3 DNA sequence: TGTGCCAGCAGAGCCAGGGGGCTAGGTAACATTCAGTACTTC. As protein: CASRARGLGNIQYF.